A selection of T cell receptor beta chains follows, all from one sample in a study of T cell repertoires in cytomegalovirus infection. TCRdb recomputed calls from the reads with MiXCR, one row per CDR3 protein. Of 150,000 or so distinct CDR3 sequences listed, about 6.5% are singletons. Material for sequencing was PBMCs. The receptors originated from a human donor in good health (CMV status not recorded). Some clones in this sample may be carry-over from other donors' samples. CDR3s include the opening cysteine and the closing phenylalanine or tryptophan. A D gene is named only where the DNA matches it firmly. Part of the rows lack a size; the others show once, few, many or a class for expanded clones.

v_call	d_call	clone_size	cdr3_length	j_call	cdr3_nt	cdr3_aa
TRBV7-9	-	-	14	TRBJ1-6	TGTGCCAGCAGCTTCCCGGGGCCGAATTCACCCCTCCACTTT	CASSFPGPNSPLHF
TRBV28	TRBD1	many	17	TRBJ1-1	TGTGCCAGCAGTGGGGACAGGGCTATAAACGCGAACACTGAAGCTTTCTTT	CASSGDRAINANTEAFF
TRBV7-3	-	many	14	TRBJ2-2	TGTGCCAGCAGTCTCGACATAAACACCGGGGAGCTGTTTTTT	CASSLDINTGELFF
TRBV29-1	-	few	14	TRBJ2-3	TGCAGCGTTGAAGGGGGACCGAGAACAGATACGCAGTATTTT	CSVEGGPRTDTQYF
TRBV7-2	TRBD1	many	15	TRBJ1-2	TGTGCCAGCAGCGTAGGAGCAGGGGGTATCTATGGCTACACCTTC	CASSVGAGGIYGYTF
TRBV28	-	few	12	TRBJ1-1	TGTGCCAGCAGGATGGGCGGGGAGAGGGCTTTCTTT	CASRMGGERAFF
TRBV28	TRBD1	many	14	TRBJ1-5	TGTGCCAGCAGGCGAGGACAGGGCTTTGCGCCCCAGCATTTT	CASRRGQGFAPQHF
TRBV7-2	-	many	15	TRBJ1-1	TGTGCCAGCAGCTTAGTAGCAGGGGCGCCCCAAGAAGCTTTCTTT	CASSLVAGAPQEAFF
TRBV7-9	-	once	12	TRBJ1-4	TGTGCCAGCAGCTTTCAGGGGTGGATACTGTTTTTT	CASSFQGWILFF
TRBV29-1	-	-	14	TRBJ1-2	TGCAGCGTTGACCAACAGGGTTCCGGCTATGGCTACACCTTC	CSVDQQGSGYGYTF
TRBV2	TRBD1	many	15	TRBJ1-2	TGTGCCAGCTCGCGAAGAACAGGGGACGCCTATGGCTACACCTTC	CASSRRTGDAYGYTF
TRBV5-1	TRBD2	few	14	TRBJ2-5	TGCGCCAGCAGACGGGCGGGGGATCAAGAGACCCAGTACTTC	CASRRAGDQETQYF
TRBV6-1	-	-	16	TRBJ2-7	TGTGCCAGCAGTGATCCTCGGAGGGGCAAGTCCTACGAGCAGTACTTC	CASSDPRRGKSYEQYF
TRBV7-2	TRBD2	many	15	TRBJ2-5	TGTGCCAGCAGCTTTAGCGGGGGGGCCCCAGAGACCCAGTACTTC	CASSFSGGAPETQYF
TRBV12-5	TRBD1	many	15	TRBJ1-4	TGTGCTAGTGGTCAACCGGGACAGGGGCATGAAAAACTGTTTTTT	CASGQPGQGHEKLFF
TRBV13	TRBD2	many	15	TRBJ2-5	TGTGCCAGCAGCTTCGAGCGGGGGGTCCAAGAGACCCAGTACTTC	CASSFERGVQETQYF
TRBV6-1	TRBD1	-	13	TRBJ1-1	TGTGCCAGCAGTTATTGGGACAGAGAGGCGGCTTTCTTT	CASSYWDREAAFF
TRBV7-9	-	once	13	TRBJ2-3	TGTGCCAGCAGCTTAGCGTCGACTGGGGGGCAGTATTTT	CASSLASTGGQYF
TRBV7-2	TRBD2	many	15	TRBJ2-1	TGTGCCAGCAGCCCCAGCGGGGGCTACTACAATGAGCAGTTCTTC	CASSPSGGYYNEQFF
TRBV7-3	TRBD1	many	16	TRBJ2-3	TGTGCCAGCAGCTTAGGGACAGCCATACTCACAGATACGCAGTATTTT	CASSLGTAILTDTQYF
TRBV7-2	-	many	13	TRBJ1-1	TGTGCCAGCAGCTTAGCGGGTGGCGGTGAAGCTTTCTTT	CASSLAGGGEAFF
TRBV20-1	TRBD1	few	14	TRBJ1-4	TGCAGTGCAGCCAGGGGGGAAGCTAATGAAAAACTGTTTTTT	CSAARGEANEKLFF
TRBV7-9	-	many	12	TRBJ1-2	TGTGCCAGCAGCCTGGAGGGGACTGGCTACACCTTC	CASSLEGTGYTF
TRBV6-2/TRBV6-3	TRBD1	many	14	TRBJ1-5	TGTGCCAGCATGGCGTGGCAGGGGGTTCAGCCCCAGCATTTT	CASMAWQGVQPQHF
TRBV7-9	TRBD2	many	15	TRBJ2-1	TGTGCCAGCAGACCCCTAGCGGGGATCTACAATGAGCAGTTCTTC	CASRPLAGIYNEQFF
TRBV7-8	-	many	12	TRBJ1-2	TGTGCCAGCAGCACATTGGGGCAGGGCTACACCTTC	CASSTLGQGYTF
TRBV29-1	TRBD1	few	12	TRBJ1-2	TGCAGCGTTGGGACAGGCGCAAGTGGCTACACCTTC	CSVGTGASGYTF
TRBV7-2	-	many	15	TRBJ1-1	TGTGCCAGCAGCTTATTTGAGGGGCTATCCACTGAAGCTTTCTTT	CASSLFEGLSTEAFF
TRBV19	TRBD2	many	15	TRBJ2-3	TGTGCCAGTACCCAACTAGCGGGGATCACAGATACGCAGTATTTT	CASTQLAGITDTQYF
TRBV15	-	-	16	TRBJ1-5	TGTGCCACCAGCAGAATAGGGACCGGGCCGGATCAGCCCCAGCATTTT	CATSRIGTGPDQPQHF
TRBV27	-	many	18	TRBJ2-2	TGTGCCAGCAGTTCTATAGGAGGGTCGCGACGAAACACCGGGGAGCTGTTTTTT	CASSSIGGSRRNTGELFF
TRBV7-3	-	many	13	TRBJ2-1	TGTGCCAGCAGCTCCTTCCTCAATGGTGAGCAGTTCTTC	CASSSFLNGEQFF
TRBV29-1	-	few	14	TRBJ1-1	TGCAGCGTTGTAGGAGGGGTGTTGAACACTGAAGCTTTCTTT	CSVVGGVLNTEAFF
TRBV7-2	-	many	14	TRBJ1-3	TGTGCCAGCAGCGGGACTTTGCTTCGGGACACCATATATTTT	CASSGTLLRDTIYF
TRBV7-3	TRBD2	many	15	TRBJ2-3	TGTGCCAGCAGCCAACTAGCGGGGGGGCAAGATACGCAGTATTTT	CASSQLAGGQDTQYF
TRBV7-9	-	many	15	TRBJ1-3	TGTGCCAGCAGCCAGCCGTGGAGCTCTGGAAACACCATATATTTT	CASSQPWSSGNTIYF
TRBV18	-	few	16	TRBJ1-1	TGTGCCAGCTCACAACCGGGAATCACTATGAACACTGAAGCTTTCTTT	CASSQPGITMNTEAFF
TRBV6-2/TRBV6-3	-	few	14	TRBJ2-5	TGTGCCAGCAGCCGGGGGACAGTACAAGAGACCCAGTACTTC	CASSRGTVQETQYF
TRBV2	-	few	15	TRBJ2-2	TGTGCCAGCAGAGCCGGGACACCTCTCACCGGGGAGCTGTTTTTT	CASRAGTPLTGELFF
TRBV2	-	many	14	TRBJ1-1	TGTGCCGGAATGGGGGGGGGGTTGAACACTGAAGCTTTCTTT	CAGMGGGLNTEAFF
TRBV7-2	TRBD1	many	17	TRBJ1-2	TGTGCCAGCAGCTCACCGGGACAGCGTAAGGGGATTTATGGCTACACCTTC	CASSSPGQRKGIYGYTF
TRBV20-1	TRBD1	-	14	TRBJ2-3	TGCAGTGCCCGGCCGGGACAGGGAAGAGATACGCAGTATTTT	CSARPGQGRDTQYF
TRBV12-3/TRBV12-4	-	few	15	TRBJ1-3	TGTGCCAGCAGTTCCCCAGCGGGCACCGATGACACCATATATTTT	CASSSPAGTDDTIYF
TRBV19	TRBD1	many	15	TRBJ1-1	TGTGCCAGTAGTACGCACCGGGACAGGGGTGCTGAAGCTTTCTTT	CASSTHRDRGAEAFF
TRBV11-2	-	few	13	TRBJ2-5	TGTGCCAGCAGCTTTGGGGCTGGGGAGACCCAGTACTTC	CASSFGAGETQYF
TRBV7-9	TRBD1	few	15	TRBJ1-2	TGTGCCAGCAGGCCAGGGGGCGTCTCTCCCTATGGCTACACCTTC	CASRPGGVSPYGYTF
TRBV28	-	many	15	TRBJ2-7	TGTGCCAGCAGTTTCTCCCCGGAGGGGGGTGACGAGCAGTACTTC	CASSFSPEGGDEQYF
TRBV2	-	many	13	TRBJ1-2	TGTGCCAGCAGTCCCGTGGGGGGCGGGGGCTACACCTTC	CASSPVGGGGYTF
TRBV19	-	many	11	TRBJ1-2	TGTGCCAGTCGGGTGAACTATGGCTACACCTTC	CASRVNYGYTF
TRBV7-3	-	few	13	TRBJ2-3	TGTGCCAGCAGCCCAACAGTCTCAGATACGCAGTATTTT	CASSPTVSDTQYF
TRBV2	-	many	16	TRBJ1-4	TGTGCCAGCAGTGTACTGGGGAGAGGAACTAATGAAAAACTGTTTTTT	CASSVLGRGTNEKLFF
TRBV5-1	TRBD1	many	16	TRBJ1-1	TGCGCCAGCAGTCCGGGCCGGACAGGGGGCAATACTGAAGCTTTCTTT	CASSPGRTGGNTEAFF
TRBV19	-	many	14	TRBJ2-5	TGTGCCAGTAGGAATTCTCTCAAACAAGAGACCCAGTACTTC	CASRNSLKQETQYF
TRBV7-2	-	many	16	TRBJ2-7	TGTGCCAGCAGCTTAGCGGCGTGGGGCAGGATCCACGAGCAGTACTTC	CASSLAAWGRIHEQYF